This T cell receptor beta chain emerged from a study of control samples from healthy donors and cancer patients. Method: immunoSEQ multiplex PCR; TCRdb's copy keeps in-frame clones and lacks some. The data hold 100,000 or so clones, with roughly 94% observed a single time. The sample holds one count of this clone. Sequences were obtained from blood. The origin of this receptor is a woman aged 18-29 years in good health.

CDR3 nucleotides: TGTGCCAGCTCACCACCTACGGGGCCCAACAATCAGCCCCAGCATTTT. Translating it yields CASSPPTGPNNQPQHF. This chain uses TRBV18 with TRBJ1-5; weak D call: TRBD1 (5 bases). CDR3 length: 16 residues. Germline CDR1 reads KGHSH; CDR2 reads LQKENI. The V end lost 0 bases, the J end lost 3 bases, and 12 bases lay between the germline ends.